Shown below are 28 T cell receptor beta chains from a single sample sequenced in a study of cytomegalovirus exposure and HLA in healthy donors. PCR primers comprised 60 Vbeta and 13 Jbeta primers. Profiled with immunoSEQ multiplex PCR; TCRdb holds only in-frame clones, not every one. The sample records about 110,000 clones, around 80% being singletons. The sample comprised PBMCs. Receptor source: a man younger than 40 in good health and CMV-seropositive.

This chain connects TRBV7-9 to TRBJ2-1; TRBD1 matches at 7 bases. Germline V lookup: CDR1 SEHNR, CDR2 FQNEAQ (reference sequence). With 5 bases clipped from V and 0 bases from J, the junction kept 4 bases outside the gene matches. The CDR3 length is 15 residues. The CDR3 DNA is TGTGCCAGCAGCCCTGGGACAGACTCCTACAATGAGCAGTTCTTC. This encodes CASSPGTDSYNEQFF.

The chain employs TRBV5-1 and TRBJ1-2, with 8 bases aligning to TRBD1. This CDR3 spans 14 amino acids. Looked up from germline, CDR1 is SGHRS and CDR2 is YFSETQ. V shed 7 bases and J 5 bases; nucleotides not matched to a gene: 10. CDR3 sequence (DNA): TGCGCCAGCCACGGACAGGGAGGCTCTTATGGCTACACCTTC. It encodes CASHGQGGSYGYTF.

The J gene is TRBJ2-5, the V gene TRBV28; 8 nucleotides match TRBD2. Germline lookup yields CDR1 MDHEN and CDR2 SYDVKM. The ends lost 6 bases at V and 5 bases at J; junction bases unmatched: 20. The CDR3 has 18 residues. CDR3 region: CASRRSRLRTSWGETQYF. For the CDR3, the DNA is TGTGCCAGCAGGAGGTCGAGGCTAAGGACTAGCTGGGGGGAGACCCAGTACTTC.

This clone was observed once. The V call is TRBV15, the J call TRBJ2-5; 8 bases are shared with TRBD2. The J call may be wrong; the DNA end is better matched by TRBJ2-7. CDR3 length equals 16 residues. Germline CDR1 is LNHNV and CDR2 is YYDKDF (reference sequence). The CDR3 sequence is CATREGRGAEPYEQYF. The CDR3 DNA follows: TGTGCCACCAGGGAGGGGCGGGGGGCGGAACCCTACGAGCAGTACTTC.

This clone was picked up a small number of times. The chain employs TRBV6-5 and TRBJ1-3; TRBD1 matches 7 bases. With V trimmed by 5 bases and J by 4 bases, 5 bases remained unmatched. The CDR3 is made up of 14 amino acids. CDR1 and CDR2 from the germline V gene are MNHEY and SVGAGI. DNA of the CDR3: TGTGCCAGCAGTACGGGACAGCAAGGAAACACCATATATTTT. Its translation is CASSTGQQGNTIYF.

The chain uses TRBV9 and TRBJ2-1, with 9 bases that match TRBD2. Germline values: CDR1 SGDLS, CDR2 YYNGEE. This CDR3 is 16 amino acids long. V dropped 0 bases and J dropped 7; count of bases not matched to a gene: 8. The CDR3 loop is CASSVGGAGGINEQFF. CDR3 in DNA: TGTGCCAGCAGCGTAGGGGGAGCGGGGGGAATTAATGAGCAGTTCTTC.

The gene calls are TRBV9 and TRBJ2-5, with 8 bases matching TRBD2. CDR3 length equals 14 residues. J was trimmed by 3 bases and V by 1 base; bases with no gene match: 2. The germline CDR1 and CDR2 sequences are SGDLS and YYNGEE. The DNA of the CDR3 is TGTGCCAGCAGCGTAAGCGGGGGAGAAGAGACCCAGTACTTC. As protein: CASSVSGGEETQYF.

This chain joins TRBV6-5 and TRBJ2-7; 10 bases line up with TRBD1. Trimming at V came to 0 bases and at J to 3 bases, leaving 2 bases not matched to a gene. The CDR3 spans 15 residues. Germline CDR1 reads MNHEY; CDR2 reads SVGAGI. The CDR3 sequence is CASSYSGQGHYEQYF. DNA of the CDR3: TGTGCCAGCAGTTACTCGGGACAGGGGCACTACGAGCAGTACTTC.

The chain couples TRBV7-2 to TRBJ2-1, with 7 positions matching TRBD2. With 5 bases clipped from V and 7 bases from J, the junction kept 8 bases outside the gene matches. The CDR3 loop spans 14 amino acids. Germline-derived CDR1 and CDR2 are SGHTA and FQGNSA. Here the CDR3 DNA reads TGTGCCAGCAGCCTCTGGACTAGTTCGAATGAGCAGTTCTTC. It codes for CASSLWTSSNEQFF.

The rearrangement links TRBV28 to TRBJ2-7; D gene ambiguous. Trimming shortened V by 3 bases and J by 4 bases, and 7 bases separated the two germline ends. The length of the CDR3 is 12 residues. The germline CDR1 and CDR2 sequences are MDHEN and SYDVKM. This chain's CDR3 is CASSLAGYEQYF. CDR3 bases: TGTGCCAGCAGTTTGGCCGGGTACGAGCAGTACTTC.

This clone was counted between two and nine times. The chain carries TRBV6-1 and TRBJ2-7; 8 bases are a match to TRBD2. Unmatched junction bases numbered 2, after V lost 1 base and J lost 0 bases. Germline V gives CDR1 MNHNS, CDR2 SASEGT. This CDR3 comprises 15 residues. This CDR3 is CASSEEGTSSYEQYF. The CDR3 nucleotides are TGTGCCAGCAGTGAAGAGGGGACTAGCTCCTACGAGCAGTACTTC.

This chain uses TRBV6-1 with TRBJ1-5; 11 bases agree with TRBD1. CDR1 is MNHNS and CDR2 is SASEGT in the germline V gene. The CDR3 contains 18 residues. V gave up 4 bases and J gave up 0 bases; unmatched junction bases: 8. The CDR3: CASSAIGTGGYSNQPQHF. For the CDR3, the DNA is TGTGCCAGCAGTGCCATAGGGACAGGGGGATATAGCAATCAGCCCCAGCATTTT.

This clone was seen a single time. The chain employs TRBV9 and TRBJ1-1, with a weak D call TRBD1 (5 bases). Germline loops: CDR1 SGDLS, CDR2 YYNGEE. Trimming pared 1 base from V and 0 bases from J, leaving 10 bases between. The CDR3 length is 15 residues. For the CDR3, the DNA is TGTGCCAGCAGCGTACAATCAGGGATGAACACTGAAGCTTTCTTT. Translated, it gives CASSVQSGMNTEAFF.

This clone was seen only a few times. The chain is built from TRBV6-6 and TRBJ1-5, with D uncertain. The germline CDR1 and CDR2 sequences are MNHNY and SVGAGI (reference sequence). Trimming took 2 bases from V and 4 from J, leaving 9 bases between them. The CDR3 has 14 amino acids. The CDR3 DNA is TGTGCCAGCAGTTACGGGCAGTCTAATCAGCCCCAGCATTTT. Protein: CASSYGQSNQPQHF.

The sample holds a few counts of this clone. This chain joins TRBV7-2 and TRBJ1-6; D perhaps matches TRBD1 (6 bases). CDR3 length: 12 amino acids. CDR1 is SGHTA and CDR2 is FQGNSA in the germline V gene. The V end was cut by 1 base, the J end by 19 bases, with 14 bases between. CDR3 in DNA: TGTGCCAGCAGCTTAGAATATGGGGGGGCTCACTTT. As protein: CASSLEYGGAHF.

Only one count was recorded for this clone. The sample carries other DNA sequences with the same CDR3. This rearrangement joins TRBV29-1 to TRBJ2-1; D is unclear. The CDR3 extends over 12 amino acids. The V gene's germline CDR1 is SQVTM and CDR2 ANQGSEA. The germline V and J ends were trimmed by 0 bases and 5 bases, with 5 bases remaining between them. The CDR3 here is CSVEERDNEQFF. In nucleotides, the CDR3 is TGCAGCGTTGAAGAACGCGACAATGAGCAGTTCTTC.

This rearrangement joins TRBV7-2 to TRBJ1-1, with TRBD1 identical over 7 bases. The CDR3 extends over 14 amino acids. Germline values: CDR1 SGHTA, CDR2 FQGNSA. V lost 5 bases, J lost 4 bases, and 7 bases stayed unmatched. The CDR3 protein is CASSETGEATEAFF. CDR3 DNA sequence: TGTGCCAGCAGCGAAACAGGGGAGGCCACTGAAGCTTTCTTT.

The V and J genes are TRBV6-5 and TRBJ1-2; TRBD1 aligns across 11 bases. The CDR3 is 15 amino acids. CDR1 is MNHEY, CDR2 SVGAGI, per germline. After removal of 6 bases from V and 4 bases from J, the junction contained 7 bases not matched to a gene. This CDR3 is CASSLDRGQGYGYTF. CDR3 bases: TGTGCCAGCAGCCTGGACAGGGGGCAAGGCTATGGCTACACCTTC.

The rearrangement joins TRBV6-4 to TRBJ2-3; D unclear. Germline CDR1 reads MRHNA; CDR2 reads SNTAGT. The CDR3 has 15 residues. Trimming left V 0 bases short and J 0 bases short, with 7 bases between. This chain's CDR3 is CASSDSVTSTDTQYF. The DNA for the CDR3 is TGTGCCAGCAGTGACTCAGTGACTAGCACAGATACGCAGTATTTT.

In its sample, this clone was seen once. V usage is TRBV5-1 and J usage is TRBJ2-1; 13 bases align to TRBD2. Germline V gene sequence: CDR1 SGHRS, CDR2 YFSETQ. CDR3 length: 15 amino acids. V trimming: 4 bases; J trimming: 7 bases; junction bases outside the gene matches: 5. The CDR3 DNA follows: TGCGCCAGCAGCCAACTAGCGGGGGGGCCAAATGAGCAGTTCTTC. This codes for CASSQLAGGPNEQFF.

The chain combines TRBV10-3 with TRBJ2-3; 14 bases line up with TRBD2. CDR3 length: 17 residues. Per the germline V gene, CDR1 is ENHRY and CDR2 is SYGVKD. After removal of 4 bases from V and 6 bases from J, the junction contained 9 bases not matched to a gene. The CDR3 protein is CAISGGLAGGRGDTQYF. CDR3 coding DNA: TGTGCCATCAGTGGTGGACTAGCGGGGGGCCGCGGTGATACGCAGTATTTT.

The count of this clone is one. The chain couples TRBV28 to TRBJ1-3, with 7 positions matching TRBD1. The V and J ends lost 6 bases and 0 bases, in that order; junction bases with no gene match: 2. Germline V gene sequence: CDR1 MDHEN, CDR2 SYDVKM. CDR3 length equals 14 residues. CDR3 in amino acids: CASRRTGSGNTIYF. CDR3 bases: TGTGCCAGCAGGAGGACAGGCTCTGGAAACACCATATATTTT. Combining the CDR3 with reference TRBV28 and TRBJ1-3 gives the whole variable domain DVKVTQSSRYLVKRTGEKVFLECVQDMDHENMFWYRQDPGLGLRLIYFSYDVKMKEKGDIPEGYSVSREKKERFSLILESASTNQTSMYLCASRRTGSGNTIYFGEGSWLTVV.

This chain links TRBV18 with TRBJ2-3; 9 nucleotides line up with TRBD1. The CDR3 extends over 15 amino acids. Trimming cost V 4 bases and J 6 bases; bases outside gene matches: 8. Germline V lookup: CDR1 KGHSH, CDR2 LQKENI. In DNA, the CDR3 is TGTGCCAGCTCACGAACAGGGGGCGCAGGGGATACGCAGTATTTT. Amino acids: CASSRTGGAGDTQYF.

CDR3 residues: CASSPQGKAAYEQYF. The CDR3 region has the DNA TGCGCCAGCAGCCCACAGGGGAAGGCGGCCTACGAGCAGTACTTC. The genes are TRBV4-1 and TRBJ2-5; 7 bases line up with TRBD1. The J call may not be correct, given that the DNA end is closer to TRBJ2-7. This CDR3 is 15 amino acids long. CDR1 MGHRA and CDR2 YSYEKL come from the germline V gene.

For the CDR3, the DNA is TGTGCCAGCTCACCACGGACAGGGAACAATTCACCCCTCCACTTT. Protein sequence: CASSPRTGNNSPLHF. This sequence joins TRBV18 and TRBJ1-6, with 8 bases that match TRBD1. V trimming: 1 base; J trimming: 7 bases; junction bases outside the gene matches: 3. The CDR3 is 15 amino acids. The germline CDR1 and CDR2 sequences are KGHSH and LQKENI.

Of note for this clone: A junction end diverges from the germline sequence, so it may reflect a read error. V usage is TRBV7-7 and J usage is TRBJ2-2, with 14 bases identical to TRBD2. Per germline, CDR1 SSHAT and CDR2 FNYEAQ (reference sequence). CDR3 length: 17 amino acids. The CDR3 DNA reads TGTGCTAGCAGCGGACTAGCGGGGGGACTGAACACCGGGGAGCTGTTTTTT. Translation: CASSGLAGGLNTGELFF.

The CDR3 DNA sequence: TGTGCCTGGAGTGTGCTAGCGGGGGGCGACGAGCAGTTCTTC. Residues: CAWSVLAGGDEQFF. V and J are TRBV30 and TRBJ2-1, with 11 bases identical to TRBD2. Germline-derived CDR1 and CDR2 are GTSNPN and SVGIG (reference sequence). Trimming removed 0 bases from V and 10 bases from J; junction bases left unmatched: 5. The CDR3 contains 14 residues.

This chain uses TRBV25-1 with TRBJ1-4; 11 bases align to TRBD1. The CDR3 loop spans 14 amino acids. Germline V lookup: CDR1 MGHDK, CDR2 SYGVNS. Trimming removed 6 bases from V and 7 bases from J; junction bases left unmatched: 4. The CDR3 loop is CASSTGTGGEKLFF. CDR3 nucleotides: TGTGCCAGCAGCACCGGGACAGGGGGTGAAAAACTGTTTTTT.